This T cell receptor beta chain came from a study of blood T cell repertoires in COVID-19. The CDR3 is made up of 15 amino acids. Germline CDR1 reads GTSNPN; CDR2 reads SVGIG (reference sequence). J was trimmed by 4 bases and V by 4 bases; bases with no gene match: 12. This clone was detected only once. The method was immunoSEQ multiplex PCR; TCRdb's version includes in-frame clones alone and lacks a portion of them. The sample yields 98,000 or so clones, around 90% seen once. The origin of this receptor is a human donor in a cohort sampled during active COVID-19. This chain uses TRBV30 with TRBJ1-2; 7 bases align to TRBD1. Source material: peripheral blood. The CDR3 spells CAWILSRQGVYGYTF. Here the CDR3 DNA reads TGTGCCTGGATTCTAAGCCGTCAGGGGGTCTATGGCTACACCTTC.